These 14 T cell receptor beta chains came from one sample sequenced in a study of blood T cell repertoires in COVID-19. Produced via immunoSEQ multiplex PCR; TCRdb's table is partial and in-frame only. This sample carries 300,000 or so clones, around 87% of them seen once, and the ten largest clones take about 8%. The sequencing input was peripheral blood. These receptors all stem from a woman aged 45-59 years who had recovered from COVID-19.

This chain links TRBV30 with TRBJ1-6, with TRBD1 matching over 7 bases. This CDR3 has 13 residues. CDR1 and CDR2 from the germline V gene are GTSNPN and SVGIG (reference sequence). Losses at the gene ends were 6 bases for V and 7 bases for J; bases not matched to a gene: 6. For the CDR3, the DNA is TGTGCCTGCCGACAGGGTGGCAATTCACCCCTCCACTTT. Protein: CACRQGGNSPLHF.

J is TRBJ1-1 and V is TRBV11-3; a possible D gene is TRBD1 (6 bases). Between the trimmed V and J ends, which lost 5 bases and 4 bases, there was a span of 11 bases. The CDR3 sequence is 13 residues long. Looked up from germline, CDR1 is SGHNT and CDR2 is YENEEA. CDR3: CASSAHRATEAFF. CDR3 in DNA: TGTGCCAGCAGCGCCCACAGGGCCACTGAAGCTTTCTTT.

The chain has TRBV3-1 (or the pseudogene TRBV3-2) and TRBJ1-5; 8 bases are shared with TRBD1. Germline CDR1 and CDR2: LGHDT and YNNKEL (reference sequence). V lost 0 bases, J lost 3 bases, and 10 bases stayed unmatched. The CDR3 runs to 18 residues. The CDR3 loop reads CASSQDPLGTGYNQPQHF. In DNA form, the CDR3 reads TGTGCCAGCAGCCAAGATCCTCTCGGGACAGGCTACAATCAGCCCCAGCATTTT.

The CDR3 is CASSFGTGYVYEQFF. The CDR3 coding sequence is TGTGCCAGCAGCTTCGGAACGGGGTACGTCTATGAGCAGTTCTTC. V gene TRBV5-4 combines with J gene TRBJ2-1, with a possible D match to TRBD2 (5 bases). The CDR3 contains 15 residues. Germline V gene sequence: CDR1 SGHNT, CDR2 YYREEE (reference sequence). The germline V and J ends were trimmed by 2 bases and 8 bases, with 17 bases remaining between them.

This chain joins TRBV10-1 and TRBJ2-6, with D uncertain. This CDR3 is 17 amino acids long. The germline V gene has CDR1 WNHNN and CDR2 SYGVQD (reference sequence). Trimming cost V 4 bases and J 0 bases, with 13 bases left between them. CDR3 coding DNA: TGCGCCAGCAGTGGGCTTTCTTTCGTCTCTGGGGCCAACGTCCTGACTTTC. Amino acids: CASSGLSFVSGANVLTF.

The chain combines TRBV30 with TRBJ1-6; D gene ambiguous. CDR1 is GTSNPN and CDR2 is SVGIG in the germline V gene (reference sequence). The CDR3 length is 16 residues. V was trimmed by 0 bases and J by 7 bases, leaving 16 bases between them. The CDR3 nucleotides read TGTGCCTGGAGTGTAAACCCCGGAGAGTGGAATTCACCCCTCCACTTT. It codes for CAWSVNPGEWNSPLHF.

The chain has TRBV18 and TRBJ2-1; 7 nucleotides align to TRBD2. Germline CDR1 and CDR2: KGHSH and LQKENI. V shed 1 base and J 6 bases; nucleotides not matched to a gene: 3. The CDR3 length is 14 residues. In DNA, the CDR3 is TGTGCCAGCTCACCACTCAAGCGGGGCAATGAGCAGTTCTTC. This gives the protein CASSPLKRGNEQFF.

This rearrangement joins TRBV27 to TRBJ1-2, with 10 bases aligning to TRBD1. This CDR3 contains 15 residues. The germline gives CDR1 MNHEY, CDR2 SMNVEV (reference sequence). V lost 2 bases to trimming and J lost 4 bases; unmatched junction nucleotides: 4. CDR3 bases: TGTGCCAGCAGTTTAATGACAGGGGGCGGCTATGGCTACACCTTC. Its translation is CASSLMTGGGYGYTF.

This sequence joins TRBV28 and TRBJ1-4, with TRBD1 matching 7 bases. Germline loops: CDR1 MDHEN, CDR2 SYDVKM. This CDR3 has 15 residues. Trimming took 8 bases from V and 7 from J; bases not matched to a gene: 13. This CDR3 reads CASRPLPTGREKLFF. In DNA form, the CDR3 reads TGTGCCAGCCGACCCTTGCCGACAGGGCGTGAAAAACTGTTTTTT.

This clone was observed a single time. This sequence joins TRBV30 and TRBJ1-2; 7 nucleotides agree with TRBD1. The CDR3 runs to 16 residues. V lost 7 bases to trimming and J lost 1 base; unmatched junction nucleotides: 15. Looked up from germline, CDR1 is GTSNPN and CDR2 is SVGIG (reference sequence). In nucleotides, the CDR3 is TGTGCCTTGGGCTTAGGAGAGGGACAGAGTAACTATGGCTACACCTTC. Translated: CALGLGEGQSNYGYTF.

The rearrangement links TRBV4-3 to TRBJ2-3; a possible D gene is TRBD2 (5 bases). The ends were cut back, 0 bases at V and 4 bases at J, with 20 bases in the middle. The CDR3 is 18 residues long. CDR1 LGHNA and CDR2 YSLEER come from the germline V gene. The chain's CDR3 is CASSQDYGTGVVADTQYF. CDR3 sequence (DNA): TGCGCCAGCAGCCAAGATTACGGCACCGGGGTTGTAGCAGATACGCAGTATTTT.

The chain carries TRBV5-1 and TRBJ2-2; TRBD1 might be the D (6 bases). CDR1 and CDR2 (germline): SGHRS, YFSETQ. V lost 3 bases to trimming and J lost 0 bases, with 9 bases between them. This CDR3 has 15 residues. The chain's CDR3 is CASSSGTTNTGELFF. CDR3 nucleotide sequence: TGCGCCAGCAGCTCCGGGACAACGAACACCGGGGAGCTGTTTTTT. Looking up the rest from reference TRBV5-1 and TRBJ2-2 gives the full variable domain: KAGVTQTPRYLIKTRGQQVTLSCSPISGHRSVSWYQQTPGQGLQFLFEYFSETQRNKGNFPGRFSGRQFSNSRSEMNVSTLELGDSALYLCASSSGTTNTGELFFGEGSRLTVL.

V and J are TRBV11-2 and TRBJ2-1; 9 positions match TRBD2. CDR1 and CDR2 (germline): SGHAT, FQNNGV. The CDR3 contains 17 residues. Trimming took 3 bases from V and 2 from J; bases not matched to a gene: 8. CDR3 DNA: TGTGCCAGCAGCTTCCCCATAGCGGGAGATGCCTACAATGAGCAGTTCTTC. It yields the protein CASSFPIAGDAYNEQFF. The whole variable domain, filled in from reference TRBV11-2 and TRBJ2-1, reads EAGVAQSPRYKIIEKRQSVAFWCNPISGHATLYWYQQILGQGPKLLIQFQNNGVVDDSQLPKDRFSAERLKGVDSTLKIQPAKLEDSAVYLCASSFPIAGDAYNEQFFGPGTRLTVL.

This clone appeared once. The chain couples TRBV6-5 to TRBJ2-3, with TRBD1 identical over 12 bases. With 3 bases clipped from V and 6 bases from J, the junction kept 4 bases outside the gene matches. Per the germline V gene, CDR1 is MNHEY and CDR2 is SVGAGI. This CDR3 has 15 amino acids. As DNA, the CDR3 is TGTGCCAGCAGTTATGGGACAGGGGGCTGGGATACGCAGTATTTT. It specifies CASSYGTGGWDTQYF.